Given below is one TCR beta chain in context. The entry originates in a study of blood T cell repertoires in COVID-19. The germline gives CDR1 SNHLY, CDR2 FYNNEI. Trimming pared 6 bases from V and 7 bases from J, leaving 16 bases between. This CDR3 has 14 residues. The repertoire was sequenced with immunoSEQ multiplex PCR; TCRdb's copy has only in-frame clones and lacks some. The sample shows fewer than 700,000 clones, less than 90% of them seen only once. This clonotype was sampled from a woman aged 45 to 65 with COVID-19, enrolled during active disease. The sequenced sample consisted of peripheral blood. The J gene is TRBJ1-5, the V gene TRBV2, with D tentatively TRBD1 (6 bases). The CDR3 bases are TGTGCCAGCAGAATGACAGGTTTTTTCCAGCCCCAGCATTTT. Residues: CASRMTGFFQPQHF.